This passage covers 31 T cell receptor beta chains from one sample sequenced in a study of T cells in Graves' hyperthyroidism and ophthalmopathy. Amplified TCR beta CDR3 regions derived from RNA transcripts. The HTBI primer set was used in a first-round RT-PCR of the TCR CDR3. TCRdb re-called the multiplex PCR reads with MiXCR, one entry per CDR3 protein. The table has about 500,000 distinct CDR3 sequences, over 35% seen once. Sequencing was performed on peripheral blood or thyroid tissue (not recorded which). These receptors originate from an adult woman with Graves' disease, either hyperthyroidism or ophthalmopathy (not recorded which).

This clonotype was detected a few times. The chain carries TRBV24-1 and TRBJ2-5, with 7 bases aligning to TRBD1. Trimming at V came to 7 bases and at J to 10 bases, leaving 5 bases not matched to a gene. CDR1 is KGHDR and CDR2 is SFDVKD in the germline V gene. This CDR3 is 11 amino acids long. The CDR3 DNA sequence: TGTGCCACCAGGGAGAGGGACAGCCAGTACTTC. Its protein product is CATRERDSQYF.

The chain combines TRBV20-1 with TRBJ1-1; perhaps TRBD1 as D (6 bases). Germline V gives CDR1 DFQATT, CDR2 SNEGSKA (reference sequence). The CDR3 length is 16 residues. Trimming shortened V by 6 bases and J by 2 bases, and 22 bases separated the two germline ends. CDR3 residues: CSAHTGMGALNTEAFF. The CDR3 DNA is TGCAGTGCCCATACAGGGATGGGGGCACTCAACACTGAAGCTTTCTTT.

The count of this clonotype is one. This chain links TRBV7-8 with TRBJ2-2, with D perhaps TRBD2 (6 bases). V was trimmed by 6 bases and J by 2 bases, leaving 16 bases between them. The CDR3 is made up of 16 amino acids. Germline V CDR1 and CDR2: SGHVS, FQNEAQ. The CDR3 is CASRRMRGRNTGELFF. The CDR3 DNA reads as TGTGCCAGCAGAAGAATGCGGGGACGCAACACCGGGGAGCTGTTTTTT.

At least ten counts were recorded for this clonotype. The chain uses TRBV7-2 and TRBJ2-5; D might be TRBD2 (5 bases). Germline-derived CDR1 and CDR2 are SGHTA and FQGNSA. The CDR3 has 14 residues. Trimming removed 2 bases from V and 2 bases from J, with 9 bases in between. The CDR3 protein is CASSLNGIQETQYF. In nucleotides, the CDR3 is TGTGCCAGCAGCTTAAACGGGATTCAAGAGACCCAGTACTTC. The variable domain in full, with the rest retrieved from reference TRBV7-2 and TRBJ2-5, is GAGVSQSPSNKVTEKGKDVELRCDPISGHTALYWYRQSLGQGLEFLIYFQGNSAPDKSGLPSDRFSAERTGGSVSTLTIQRTQQEDSAVYLCASSLNGIQETQYFGPGTRLLVL.

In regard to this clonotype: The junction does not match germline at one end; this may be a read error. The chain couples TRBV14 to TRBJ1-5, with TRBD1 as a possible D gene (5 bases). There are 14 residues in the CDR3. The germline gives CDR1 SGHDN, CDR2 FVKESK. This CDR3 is CASSQEISGQPRHF. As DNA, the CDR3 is TGTGCCAGCAGCCAAGAAATATCGGGGCAGCCCCGGCATTTT.

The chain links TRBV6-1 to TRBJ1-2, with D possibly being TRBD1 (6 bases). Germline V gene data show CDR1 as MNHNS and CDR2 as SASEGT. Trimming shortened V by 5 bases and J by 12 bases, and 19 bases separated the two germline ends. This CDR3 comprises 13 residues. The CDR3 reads CASSISQGLGNTF. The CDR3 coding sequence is TGTGCCAGCAGTATTTCACAGGGCCTTGGAAACACCTTC.

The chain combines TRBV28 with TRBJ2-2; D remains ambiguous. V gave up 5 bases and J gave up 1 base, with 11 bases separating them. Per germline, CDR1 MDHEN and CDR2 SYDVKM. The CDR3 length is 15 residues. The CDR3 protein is CASSRGDLNTGELFF. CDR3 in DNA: TGTGCCAGCAGTCGTGGCGACCTGAACACCGGGGAGCTGTTTTTT.

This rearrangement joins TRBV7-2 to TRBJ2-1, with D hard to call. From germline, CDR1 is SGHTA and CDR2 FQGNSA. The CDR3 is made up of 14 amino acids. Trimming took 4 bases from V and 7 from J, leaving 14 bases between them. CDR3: CASSYPYRGNEQFF. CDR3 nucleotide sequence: TGTGCCAGCAGCTACCCCTATAGAGGAAATGAGCAGTTCTTC. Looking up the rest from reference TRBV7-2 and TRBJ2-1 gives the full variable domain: GAGVSQSPSNKVTEKGKDVELRCDPISGHTALYWYRQSLGQGLEFLIYFQGNSAPDKSGLPSDRFSAERTGGSVSTLTIQRTQQEDSAVYLCASSYPYRGNEQFFGPGTRLTVL.

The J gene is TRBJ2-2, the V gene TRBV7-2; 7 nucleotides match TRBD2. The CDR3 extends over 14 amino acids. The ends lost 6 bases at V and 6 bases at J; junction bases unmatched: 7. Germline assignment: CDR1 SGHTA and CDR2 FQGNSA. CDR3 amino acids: CASRSFAGAGELFF. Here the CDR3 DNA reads TGTGCCAGCAGATCTTTCGCGGGGGCCGGGGAGCTGTTTTTT.

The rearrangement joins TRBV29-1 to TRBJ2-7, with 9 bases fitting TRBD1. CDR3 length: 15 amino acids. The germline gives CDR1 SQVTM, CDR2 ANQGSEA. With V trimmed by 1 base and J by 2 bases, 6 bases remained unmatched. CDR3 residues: CSVEGTGDSPYEQYF. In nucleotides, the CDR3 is TGCAGCGTTGAAGGGACAGGGGATTCTCCCTACGAGCAGTACTTC.

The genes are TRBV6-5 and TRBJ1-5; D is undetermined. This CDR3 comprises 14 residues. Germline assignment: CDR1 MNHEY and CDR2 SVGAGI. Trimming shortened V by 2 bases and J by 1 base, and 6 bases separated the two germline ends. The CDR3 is CASSYTLSNQPQHF. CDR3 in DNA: TGTGCCAGCAGTTACACCCTAAGCAATCAGCCCCAGCATTTT.

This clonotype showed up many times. CDR3 in DNA: TGTGCCAGTAGTAAGGACGGGGGCAGCGACTATGGCTACACCTTC. It is translated as CASSKDGGSDYGYTF. The chain joins TRBV19 to TRBJ1-2; D may be TRBD1 (6 bases). Germline V lookup: CDR1 LNHDA, CDR2 SQIVND (reference sequence). Trimming removed 4 bases from V and 3 bases from J, with 15 bases in between. This CDR3 has 15 residues.

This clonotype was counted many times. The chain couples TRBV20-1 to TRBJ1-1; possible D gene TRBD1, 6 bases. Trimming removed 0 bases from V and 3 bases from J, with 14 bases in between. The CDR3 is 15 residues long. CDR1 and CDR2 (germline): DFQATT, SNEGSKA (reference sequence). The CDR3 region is CSARDQGTHDTEAFF. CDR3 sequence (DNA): TGCAGTGCTAGAGATCAGGGGACACACGACACTGAAGCTTTCTTT.

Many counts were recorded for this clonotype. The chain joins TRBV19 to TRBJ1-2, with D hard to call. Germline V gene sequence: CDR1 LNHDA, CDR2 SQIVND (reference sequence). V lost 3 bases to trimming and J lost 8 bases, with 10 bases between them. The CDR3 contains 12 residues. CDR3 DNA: TGTGCCAGTAGTATCGTCAGGATCGGCTACACCTTC. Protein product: CASSIVRIGYTF.

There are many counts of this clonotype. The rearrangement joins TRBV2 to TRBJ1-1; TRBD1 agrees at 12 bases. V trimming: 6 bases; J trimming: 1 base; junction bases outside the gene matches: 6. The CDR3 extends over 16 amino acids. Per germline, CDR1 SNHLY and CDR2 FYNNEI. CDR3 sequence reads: CASRGDRGRGNTEAFF. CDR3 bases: TGTGCCAGCAGGGGGGACAGGGGGCGTGGGAACACTGAAGCTTTCTTT.

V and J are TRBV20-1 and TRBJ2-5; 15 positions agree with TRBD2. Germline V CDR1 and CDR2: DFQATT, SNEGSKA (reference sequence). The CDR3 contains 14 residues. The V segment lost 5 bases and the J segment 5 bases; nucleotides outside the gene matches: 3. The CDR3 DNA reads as TGCAGTGCTGAAGGACTAGCGGGAGGGGAGACCCAGTACTTC. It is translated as CSAEGLAGGETQYF.

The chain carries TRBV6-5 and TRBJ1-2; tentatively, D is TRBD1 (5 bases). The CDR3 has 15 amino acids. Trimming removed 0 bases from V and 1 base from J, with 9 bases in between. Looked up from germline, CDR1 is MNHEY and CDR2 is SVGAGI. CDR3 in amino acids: CASSYSSGSNYGYTF. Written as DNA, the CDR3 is TGTGCCAGCAGTTACTCGTCAGGGAGTAACTATGGCTACACCTTC.

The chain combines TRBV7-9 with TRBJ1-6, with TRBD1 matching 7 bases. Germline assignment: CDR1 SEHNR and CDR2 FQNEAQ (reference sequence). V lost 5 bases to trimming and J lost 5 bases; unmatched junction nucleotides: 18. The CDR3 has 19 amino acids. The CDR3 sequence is CASSPPFRLGTVNNSPLHF. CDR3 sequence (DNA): TGTGCCAGCAGCCCGCCGTTCCGCCTAGGGACAGTTAATAATTCACCCCTCCACTTT.

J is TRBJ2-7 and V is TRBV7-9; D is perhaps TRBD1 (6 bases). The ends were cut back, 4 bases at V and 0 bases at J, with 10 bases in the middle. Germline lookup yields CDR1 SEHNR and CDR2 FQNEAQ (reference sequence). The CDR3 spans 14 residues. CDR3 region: CASSSQGISYEQYF. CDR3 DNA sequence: TGTGCCAGCAGCTCACAGGGAATCTCCTACGAGCAGTACTTC. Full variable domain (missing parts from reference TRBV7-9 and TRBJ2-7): DTGVSQNPRHKITKRGQNVTFRCDPISEHNRLYWYRQTLGQGPEFLTYFQNEAQLEKSRLLSDRFSAERPKGSFSTLEIQRTEQGDSAMYLCASSSQGISYEQYFGPGTRLTVT.

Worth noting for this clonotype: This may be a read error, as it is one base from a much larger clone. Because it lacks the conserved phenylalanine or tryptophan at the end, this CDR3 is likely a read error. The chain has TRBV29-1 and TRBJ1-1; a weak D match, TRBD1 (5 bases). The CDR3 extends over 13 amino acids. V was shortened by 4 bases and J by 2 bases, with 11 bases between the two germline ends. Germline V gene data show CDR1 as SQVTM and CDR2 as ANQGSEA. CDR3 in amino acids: CSVAPGINTEAFL. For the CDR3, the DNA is TGCAGCGTTGCCCCAGGGATCAACACTGAAGCTTTCCTT.

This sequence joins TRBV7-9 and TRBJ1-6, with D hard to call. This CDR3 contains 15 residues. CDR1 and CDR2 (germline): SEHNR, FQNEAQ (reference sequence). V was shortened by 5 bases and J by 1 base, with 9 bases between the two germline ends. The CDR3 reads CASSPVGSYNSPLHF. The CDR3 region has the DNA TGTGCCAGCAGCCCAGTTGGGTCCTATAATTCACCCCTCCACTTT. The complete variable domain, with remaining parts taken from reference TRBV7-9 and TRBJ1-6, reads DTGVSQNPRHKITKRGQNVTFRCDPISEHNRLYWYRQTLGQGPEFLTYFQNEAQLEKSRLLSDRFSAERPKGSFSTLEIQRTEQGDSAMYLCASSPVGSYNSPLHFGNGTRLTVT.

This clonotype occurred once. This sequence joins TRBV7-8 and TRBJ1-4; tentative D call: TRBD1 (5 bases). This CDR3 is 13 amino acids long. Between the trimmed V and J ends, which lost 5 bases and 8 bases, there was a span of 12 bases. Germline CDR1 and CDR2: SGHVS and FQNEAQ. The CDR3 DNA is TGTGCCAGCAGCATCGGGGGAGGGGAAAAACTGTTTTTT. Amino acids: CASSIGGGEKLFF.

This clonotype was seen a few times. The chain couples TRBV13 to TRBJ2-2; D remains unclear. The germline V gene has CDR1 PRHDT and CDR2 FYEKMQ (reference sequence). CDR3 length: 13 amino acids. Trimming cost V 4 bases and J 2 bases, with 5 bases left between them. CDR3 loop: CASSSYNTGELFF. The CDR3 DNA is TGTGCCAGCAGCTCTTATAACACCGGGGAGCTGTTTTTT.

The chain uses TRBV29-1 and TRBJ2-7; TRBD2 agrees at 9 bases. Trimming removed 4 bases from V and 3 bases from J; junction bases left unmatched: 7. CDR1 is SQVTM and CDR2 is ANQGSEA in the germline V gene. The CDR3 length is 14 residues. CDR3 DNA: TGCAGCGTTGCCGGGACTAGCCGCGACTACGAGCAGTACTTC. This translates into CSVAGTSRDYEQYF.

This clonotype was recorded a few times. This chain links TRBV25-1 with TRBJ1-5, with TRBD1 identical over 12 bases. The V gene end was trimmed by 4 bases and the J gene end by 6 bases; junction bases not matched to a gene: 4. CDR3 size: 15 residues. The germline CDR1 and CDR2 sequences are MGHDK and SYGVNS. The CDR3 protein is CASSAGTGGGQPQHF. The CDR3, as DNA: TGTGCCAGCAGTGCAGGGACAGGGGGCGGTCAGCCCCAGCATTTT.

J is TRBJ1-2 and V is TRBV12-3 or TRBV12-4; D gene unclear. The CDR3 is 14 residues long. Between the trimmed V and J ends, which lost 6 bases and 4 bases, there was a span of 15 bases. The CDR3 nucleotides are TGTGCCAGCAGCTATACCATGGGAACCTATGGCTACACCTTC. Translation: CASSYTMGTYGYTF.

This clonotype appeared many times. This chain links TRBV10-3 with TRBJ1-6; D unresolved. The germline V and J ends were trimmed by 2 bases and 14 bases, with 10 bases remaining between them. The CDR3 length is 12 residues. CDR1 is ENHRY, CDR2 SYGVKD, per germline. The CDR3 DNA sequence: TGTGCCATCAGTGAGCTCAGAGGCACCCTCCACTTT. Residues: CAISELRGTLHF.

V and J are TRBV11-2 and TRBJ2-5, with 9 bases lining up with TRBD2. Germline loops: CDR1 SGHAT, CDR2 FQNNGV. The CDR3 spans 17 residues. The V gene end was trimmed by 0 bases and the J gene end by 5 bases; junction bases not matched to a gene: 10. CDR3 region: CASSLDRGSGSLETQYF. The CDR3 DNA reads TGTGCCAGCAGCTTAGATCGAGGTAGCGGGAGTCTGGAGACCCAGTACTTC. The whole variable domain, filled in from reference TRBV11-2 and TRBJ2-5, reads EAGVAQSPRYKIIEKRQSVAFWCNPISGHATLYWYQQILGQGPKLLIQFQNNGVVDDSQLPKDRFSAERLKGVDSTLKIQPAKLEDSAVYLCASSLDRGSGSLETQYFGPGTRLLVL.

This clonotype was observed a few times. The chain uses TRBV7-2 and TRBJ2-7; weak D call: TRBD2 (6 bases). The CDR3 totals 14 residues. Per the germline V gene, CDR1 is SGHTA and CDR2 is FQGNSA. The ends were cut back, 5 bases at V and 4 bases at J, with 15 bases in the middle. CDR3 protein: CASSLSFGSYEQYF. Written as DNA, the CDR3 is TGTGCCAGCAGCCTAAGTTTCGGGAGTTACGAGCAGTACTTC.

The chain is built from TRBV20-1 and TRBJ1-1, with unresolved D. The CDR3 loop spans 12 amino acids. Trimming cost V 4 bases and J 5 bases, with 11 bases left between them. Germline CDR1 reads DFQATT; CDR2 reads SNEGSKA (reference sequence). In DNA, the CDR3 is TGCAGTGCTACTCCCTTAGGGACTGAAGCTTTCTTT. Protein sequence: CSATPLGTEAFF.

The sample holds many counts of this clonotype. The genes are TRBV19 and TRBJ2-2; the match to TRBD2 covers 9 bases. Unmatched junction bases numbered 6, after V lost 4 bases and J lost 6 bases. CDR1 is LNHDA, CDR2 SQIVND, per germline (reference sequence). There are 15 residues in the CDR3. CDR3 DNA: TGTGCCAGTAGTAGTAGCGGGAGAGGGGCCGGGGAGCTGTTTTTT. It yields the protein CASSSSGRGAGELFF.